This section outlines one TCR beta chain sequence together with its context. Antigen specificity is unknown. These data belong to a study of cytotoxic CD8 clonotypes in ibrutinib-treated CLL. At the level of the study: Specimens for response were gathered following a median 12 months of therapy, spanning 6 to 36. Findings and limits, study-wide: The clonality rise at ibrutinib response reflected private clonotype expansion. Sampling schedules were unmatched across sustained-remission and progressing patients.

This CDR3 spans 14 amino acids. Germline V gene sequence: CDR1 WSHSY, CDR2 SAAADI. Trimming removed 3 bases at V and 0 bases at J, with 9 bases between. Depth targeted 1 in 200,000 to 1 in 1 million T cells, averaging approximately 9.3x coverage per clonotype. The protocol was immunoSEQ multiplex PCR, while the TCRdb copy is restricted to in-frame clones and leaves out a portion. The data contain about 200,000 clones, 70% of them singletons. The chain couples TRBV10-2 to TRBJ2-7; D unresolved. The receptor was derived from a human donor with chronic lymphocytic leukemia. The specimen was PBMCs, collected after 12 months of ibrutinib treatment. Here the CDR3 DNA reads TGCGCCAGCAGTGATGGCTCTTACTCCTACGAGCAGTACTTC. Translation gives CASSDGSYSYEQYF.